This T cell receptor (beta chain) was observed in a study of naive and memory T cell subsets. Study outcomes and limitations: From naive to CM, EM and EMRA, diversity decreased and Gini increased. Activation and differentiation may alter RNA-based TCR counts.

Trimming removed 4 bases at V and 2 bases at J, with 11 bases between. The CDR3 has 14 residues. CDR1 and CDR2 (germline): WSHSY, SAAADI. About this clonotype itself: As yet, its antigen is unknown.

Both TRBC1 and TRBC2 were covered by a beta constant-region primer of two equimolar oligonucleotides. Nested alpha and beta constant-region primers with the SP2 primer drove four PCR rounds on ligated cDNA. TCRdb used MiXCR to reprocess the UMI-ligation and nested PCR reads, holding one entry per CDR3 protein. Of tens of thousands of distinct CDR3 sequences listed, less than 15% were seen once; the top ten hold 0.75% to 1%. The sequencing sample was made of central memory CD4+ T cells from blood. This sequence originates from a human donor in good health. This chain joins TRBV10-2 and TRBJ2-5; no reliable D call. The CDR3 bases are TGCGCCAGCAGTGCTTTCAGCTGTCAAGAGACCCAGTACTTC. The encoded protein is CASSAFSCQETQYF.